This paragraph covers one TCR beta chain sequence. Antigen specificity is unknown. Germline is not matched at one junction end, which may reflect a read error. The use of a sample-barcoded 5' primer and a J-beta primer mix characterized a second PCR of about 7 to 12 cycles. MiXCR, applied by TCRdb to the 5' RACE reads, yields one record per CDR3 protein. In the table there are just over 1 million distinct CDR3 sequences, 40% to 45% of which are singletons. The germline gives CDR1 LGHNA, CDR2 YNFKEQ. The CDR3 is made up of 14 amino acids. The data are from a study of blood T cells in healthy people across ages. Findings and limits, study-wide: Among T cells, TCR beta diversity per million cells dropped roughly linearly as age rose.

The study isolated at least 6.5 million PBMCs from each sample. The TCR was taken from a woman aged 60-75 years in good health. The V and J genes are TRBV4-2 and TRBJ2-5; D gene ambiguous. Sequenced input: blood. CDR3 region: CAGSQVGLGETQYF. CDR3 bases: TGTGCCGGCAGCCAAGTCGGGTTAGGGGAGACCCAGTACTTC.